This TCR beta chain emerged from a study of T cell changes during pregnancy in multiple sclerosis. Only in-frame clones appear in the TCRdb table, and some are missing; sequencing was by immunoSEQ multiplex PCR. This table holds about 67,000 clones, 91% found once. Trimming left V 0 bases short and J 0 bases short, with 9 bases between. This CDR3 contains 17 residues. Germline values: CDR1 MRHNA, CDR2 SNTAGT. The chain combines TRBV6-4 with TRBJ2-6; D is ambiguous. Sample: peripheral blood, taken in the second trimester of pregnancy. This receptor was taken from a female donor with multiple sclerosis, enrolled in a pregnancy study. CDR3 loop: CASSDSAGTSGANVLTF. CDR3 DNA: TGTGCCAGCAGTGACTCAGCAGGAACCTCTGGGGCCAACGTCCTGACTTTC.